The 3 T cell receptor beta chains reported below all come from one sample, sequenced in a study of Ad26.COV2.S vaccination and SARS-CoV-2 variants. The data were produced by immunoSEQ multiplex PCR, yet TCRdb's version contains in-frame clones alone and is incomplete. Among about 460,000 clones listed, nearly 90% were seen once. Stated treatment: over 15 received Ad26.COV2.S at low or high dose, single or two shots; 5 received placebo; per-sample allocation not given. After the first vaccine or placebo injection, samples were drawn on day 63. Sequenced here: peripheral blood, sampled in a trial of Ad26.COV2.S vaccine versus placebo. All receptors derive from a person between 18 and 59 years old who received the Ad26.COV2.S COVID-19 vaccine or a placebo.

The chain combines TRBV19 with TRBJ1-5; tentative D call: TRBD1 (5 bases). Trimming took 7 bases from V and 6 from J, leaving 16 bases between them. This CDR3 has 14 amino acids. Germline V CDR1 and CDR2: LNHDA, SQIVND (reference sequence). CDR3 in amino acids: CASTDRPEGQPQHF. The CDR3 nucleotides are TGTGCCAGTACTGACAGACCCGAGGGTCAGCCCCAGCATTTT. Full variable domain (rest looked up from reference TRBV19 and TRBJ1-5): DGGITQSPKYLFRKEGQNVTLSCEQNLNHDAMYWYRQDPGQGLRLIYYSQIVNDFQKGDIAEGYSVSREKKESFPLTVTSAQKNPTAFYLCASTDRPEGQPQHFGDGTRLSIL.

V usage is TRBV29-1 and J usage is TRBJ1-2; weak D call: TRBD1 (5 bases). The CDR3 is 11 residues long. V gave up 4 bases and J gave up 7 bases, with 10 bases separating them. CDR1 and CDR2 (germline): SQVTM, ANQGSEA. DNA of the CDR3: TGCAGCGTTGTGGGGGAATCTGGCTACACCTTC. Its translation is CSVVGESGYTF.

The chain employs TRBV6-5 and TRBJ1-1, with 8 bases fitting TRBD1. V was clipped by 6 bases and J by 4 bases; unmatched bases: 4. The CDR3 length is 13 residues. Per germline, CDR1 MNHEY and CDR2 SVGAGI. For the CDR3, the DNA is TGTGCCAGCAGACAACAGGGGGGCACTGAAGCTTTCTTT. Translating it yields CASRQQGGTEAFF.